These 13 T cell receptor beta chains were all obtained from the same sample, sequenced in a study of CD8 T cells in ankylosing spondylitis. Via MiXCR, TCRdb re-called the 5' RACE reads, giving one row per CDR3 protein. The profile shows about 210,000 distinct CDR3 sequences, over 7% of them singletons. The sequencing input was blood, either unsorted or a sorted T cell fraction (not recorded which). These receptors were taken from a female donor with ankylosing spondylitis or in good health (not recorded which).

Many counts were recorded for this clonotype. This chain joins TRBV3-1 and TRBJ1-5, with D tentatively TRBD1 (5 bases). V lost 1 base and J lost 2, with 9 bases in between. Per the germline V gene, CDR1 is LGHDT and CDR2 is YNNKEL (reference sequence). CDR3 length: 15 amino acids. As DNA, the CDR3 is TGTGCCAGCAGCCAAGGGGGGATTGGCAATCAGCCCCAGCATTTT. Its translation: CASSQGGIGNQPQHF.

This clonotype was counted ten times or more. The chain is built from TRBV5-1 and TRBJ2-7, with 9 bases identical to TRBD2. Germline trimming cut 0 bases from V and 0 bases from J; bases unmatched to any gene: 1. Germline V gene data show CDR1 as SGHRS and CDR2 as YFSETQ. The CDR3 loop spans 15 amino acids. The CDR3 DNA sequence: TGCGCCAGCAGCTTGGATAGCGGGAGCTCCTACGAGCAGTACTTC. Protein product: CASSLDSGSSYEQYF.

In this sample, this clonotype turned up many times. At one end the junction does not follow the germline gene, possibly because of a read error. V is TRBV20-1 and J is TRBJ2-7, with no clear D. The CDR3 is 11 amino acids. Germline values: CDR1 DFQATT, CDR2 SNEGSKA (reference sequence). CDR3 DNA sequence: TGCAGTGCCAGAGCTGGGCTATCCAAGTACTTC. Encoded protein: CSARAGLSKYF.

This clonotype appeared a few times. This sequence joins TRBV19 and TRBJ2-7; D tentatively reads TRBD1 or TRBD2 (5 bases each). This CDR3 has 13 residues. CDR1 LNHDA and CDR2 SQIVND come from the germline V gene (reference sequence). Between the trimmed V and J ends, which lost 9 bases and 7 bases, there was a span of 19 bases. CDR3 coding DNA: TGTGCCAGCGCTTTGACGGGGCTTAGGGAGCAGTACTTC. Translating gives CASALTGLREQYF.

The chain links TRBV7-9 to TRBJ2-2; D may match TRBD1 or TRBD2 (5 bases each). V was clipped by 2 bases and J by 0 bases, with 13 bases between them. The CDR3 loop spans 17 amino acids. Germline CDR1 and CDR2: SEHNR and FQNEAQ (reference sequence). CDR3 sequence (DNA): TGTGCCAGCAGCTTATCGATTGGGGGAACGAACACCGGGGAGCTGTTTTTT. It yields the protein CASSLSIGGTNTGELFF.

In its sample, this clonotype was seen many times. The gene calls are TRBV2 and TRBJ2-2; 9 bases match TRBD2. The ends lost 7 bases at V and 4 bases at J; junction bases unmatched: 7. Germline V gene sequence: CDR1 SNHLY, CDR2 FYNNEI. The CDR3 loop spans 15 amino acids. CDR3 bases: TGTGCCAGCAACGTAGCGGGAGACAGCACCGGGGAGCTGTTTTTT. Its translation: CASNVAGDSTGELFF.

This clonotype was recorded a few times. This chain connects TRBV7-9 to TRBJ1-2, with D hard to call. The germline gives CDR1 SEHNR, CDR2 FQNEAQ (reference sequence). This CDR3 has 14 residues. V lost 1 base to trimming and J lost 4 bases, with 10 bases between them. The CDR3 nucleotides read TGTGCCAGCAGCTTAGAGGAGGGAATCTATGGCTACACCTTC. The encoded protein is CASSLEEGIYGYTF.

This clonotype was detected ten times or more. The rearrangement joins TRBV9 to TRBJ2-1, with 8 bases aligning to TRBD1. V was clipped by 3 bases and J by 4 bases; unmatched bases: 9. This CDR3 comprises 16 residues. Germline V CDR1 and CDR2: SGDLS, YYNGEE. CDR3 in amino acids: CASSAYRGSSYNEQFF. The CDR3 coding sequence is TGTGCCAGCAGCGCCTACAGGGGGTCCTCATACAATGAGCAGTTCTTC.

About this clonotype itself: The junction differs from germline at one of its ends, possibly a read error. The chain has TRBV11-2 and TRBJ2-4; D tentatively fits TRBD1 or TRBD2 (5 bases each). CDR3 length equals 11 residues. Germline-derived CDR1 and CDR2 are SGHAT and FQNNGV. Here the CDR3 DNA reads TGTGCCAGCAGCTCCCCCCGGGGCAGCTTTTTC. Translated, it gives CASSSPRGSFF.

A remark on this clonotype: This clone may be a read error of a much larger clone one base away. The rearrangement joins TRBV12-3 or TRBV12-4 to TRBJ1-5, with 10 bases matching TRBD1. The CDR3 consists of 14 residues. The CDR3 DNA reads TGTGCCAGCAGCGGGACAGGGGCCAATCAGCCCCGGCATTTT. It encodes CASSGTGANQPRHF.

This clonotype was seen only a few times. The CDR3 DNA sequence: TGTGCCAGCAGATTCACAGGGGGTCTTTCCTACGAGCAGTACTTC. Amino acid sequence: CASRFTGGLSYEQYF. This sequence joins TRBV7-2 and TRBJ2-7; TRBD1 aligns across 8 bases. J gave up 1 base and V 6 bases, and 8 bases lay outside the gene matches. This CDR3 is 15 amino acids long. Germline lookup yields CDR1 SGHTA and CDR2 FQGNSA.

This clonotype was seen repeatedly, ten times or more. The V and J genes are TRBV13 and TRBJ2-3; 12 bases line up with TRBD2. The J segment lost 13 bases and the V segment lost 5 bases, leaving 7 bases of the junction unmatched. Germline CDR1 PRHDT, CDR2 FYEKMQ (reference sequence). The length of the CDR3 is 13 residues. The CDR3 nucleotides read TGTGCCAGCAGCCTACCGACTAGCGGGAGAAAGTATTTT. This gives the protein CASSLPTSGRKYF.

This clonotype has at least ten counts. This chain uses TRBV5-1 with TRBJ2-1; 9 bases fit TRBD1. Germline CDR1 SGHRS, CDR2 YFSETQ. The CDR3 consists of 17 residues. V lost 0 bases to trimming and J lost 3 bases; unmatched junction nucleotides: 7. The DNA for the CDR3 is TGCGCCAGCAGCTTGGGGGCTGGGACAGGGATCTACAATGAGCAGTTCTTC. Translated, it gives CASSLGAGTGIYNEQFF.